Included here is one TCR beta chain sequence, with context. Its target is not known. The CDR3 is 14 amino acids. V was shortened by 4 bases and J by 0 bases, with 4 bases between the two germline ends. From germline, CDR1 is MNHEY and CDR2 SMNVEV (reference sequence). Prior autoimmune disease or systemic immunosuppression barred patients. The record originates from a study of OX40 agonist ivuxolimab in advanced cancers. The overall study: With a range of about 23 to 90, age averaged about 58 years, and around 80% were male. Study-wide results and caveats: CD8+ T cells showed, on average, more clonal expansion than CD4+ cells.

The assay was immunoSEQ multiplex PCR, and TCRdb's table has in-frame clones only and misses some. The sample lists approximately 58,000 clones, roughly 86% seen once, with approximately 2.6% in the top ten. Sequenced here: CD4+ or CD8+ T cells sorted from blood, sampled in a trial of the OX40 agonist ivuxolimab. The J gene is TRBJ2-6, the V gene TRBV27; D ambiguous. This TCR came from an adult with an advanced solid tumor such as melanoma, head and neck, liver or kidney cancer. CDR3 in DNA: TGTGCCAGCAGTTCGTACTCTGGGGCCAACGTCCTGACTTTC. This codes for CASSSYSGANVLTF.